A selection of T cell receptor beta chains follows, all from one sample in a study of blood T cell repertoires in COVID-19. TCRdb keeps only in-frame clones here, not all; method: immunoSEQ multiplex PCR. Seen here are over 150,000 clones, about 88% observed once, and the top ten hold 1.1%. The sample was peripheral blood. The receptors derive from a man aged 30-40 years with acute or convalescent COVID-19. Each CDR3 is given with its conserved first and last residue. The D gene is left open where the match is weak. Not every row has a clone size; where given, it reads once, few, many or a size class.

v_call: TRBV18
d_call: TRBD1
clone_size: .
j_call: TRBJ1-1
cdr3_nt: TGTGCCAGCTCAGATTCAGGGGGAAACACTGAAGCTTTCTTT
cdr3_aa: CASSDSGGNTEAFF

v_call: TRBV14
d_call: .
clone_size: .
j_call: TRBJ2-5
cdr3_nt: TGTGCCAGCAGCCAAGTCGGACATGTCCAAGAGACCCAGTACTTC
cdr3_aa: CASSQVGHVQETQYF

v_call: TRBV29-1
d_call: .
clone_size: .
j_call: TRBJ2-6
cdr3_nt: TGCAGCGTTGAAACGGTTCCCGGGGCCAACGTCCTGACTTTC
cdr3_aa: CSVETVPGANVLTF

v_call: TRBV2
d_call: .
clone_size: .
j_call: TRBJ2-7
cdr3_nt: TGTGCCAGCAGTCCGGTACTAGCCTCATACGAGCAGTACTTC
cdr3_aa: CASSPVLASYEQYF

v_call: TRBV18
d_call: TRBD1
clone_size: .
j_call: TRBJ1-2
cdr3_nt: TGTGCCAGCTCTCGGGACAGGGACTCTAACTATGGCTACACCTTC
cdr3_aa: CASSRDRDSNYGYTF

v_call: TRBV28
d_call: .
clone_size: .
j_call: TRBJ1-1
cdr3_nt: TGTGCCACCGCGCGGGGGCGGTCGGACACTGAAGCTTTCTTT
cdr3_aa: CATARGRSDTEAFF

v_call: TRBV7-6
d_call: .
clone_size: .
j_call: TRBJ1-5
cdr3_nt: TGTGCCAGCAGCTTATATCGGGGTGGAAATCAGCCCCAGCATTTT
cdr3_aa: CASSLYRGGNQPQHF

v_call: TRBV6-5
d_call: TRBD1
clone_size: .
j_call: TRBJ1-5
cdr3_nt: TGTGCCTCGTTGACAGGGTCTAGCAATCAGCCCCAGCATTTT
cdr3_aa: CASLTGSSNQPQHF

v_call: TRBV12-2
d_call: .
clone_size: once
j_call: TRBJ1-2
cdr3_nt: TGTGCAAGTCGCTTTGGGTTTCGAACTAGCTATGGCTACACCTTC
cdr3_aa: CASRFGFRTSYGYTF

v_call: TRBV18
d_call: .
clone_size: .
j_call: TRBJ1-1
cdr3_nt: TGTGCCAGCTCACCACAGCCCAGGGTCCTGAACACTGAAGCTTTCTTT
cdr3_aa: CASSPQPRVLNTEAFF

v_call: TRBV25-1
d_call: .
clone_size: many
j_call: TRBJ1-2
cdr3_nt: TGTGCCAGCAGTGACGAGGGAGGGGATTATCGCTACACCTTC
cdr3_aa: CASSDEGGDYRYTF

v_call: TRBV30
d_call: .
clone_size: .
j_call: TRBJ1-5
cdr3_nt: TGTGCCTGGAGGGGCGTGGGGGGAAATCAGCCCCAGCATTTT
cdr3_aa: CAWRGVGGNQPQHF

v_call: TRBV20-1
d_call: TRBD2
clone_size: .
j_call: TRBJ2-6
cdr3_nt: TGCAGTGCTAGTCTAGCGGGGGGGCCTGGGGCCAACGTCCTGACTTTC
cdr3_aa: CSASLAGGPGANVLTF

v_call: TRBV6-1
d_call: TRBD1
clone_size: .
j_call: TRBJ1-1
cdr3_nt: TGTGCCAGCAGTCCTCCGACAGGGATGAACACTGAAGCTTTCTTT
cdr3_aa: CASSPPTGMNTEAFF

v_call: TRBV19
d_call: TRBD1
clone_size: once
j_call: TRBJ1-1
cdr3_nt: TGTGCCAGTAAGGATAGGGGGCGCGGCCCTGAAGCTTTCTTT
cdr3_aa: CASKDRGRGPEAFF

v_call: TRBV7-6
d_call: .
clone_size: .
j_call: TRBJ1-4
cdr3_nt: TGTGCCAGCAGCTTAGCGGATGGGAGCCCTGGGGAAAAACTGTTTTTT
cdr3_aa: CASSLADGSPGEKLFF

v_call: TRBV29-1
d_call: .
clone_size: .
j_call: TRBJ1-1
cdr3_nt: TGCAGCGTTGAGTATCGGTTAGGAGCTGAAGCTTTCTTT
cdr3_aa: CSVEYRLGAEAFF

v_call: TRBV28
d_call: TRBD1
clone_size: many
j_call: TRBJ2-7
cdr3_nt: TGTGCCAGCAGTTCCTCCGGGACAGGTTTCTCAGAGCAGTACTTC
cdr3_aa: CASSSSGTGFSEQYF

v_call: TRBV5-6
d_call: TRBD1
clone_size: .
j_call: TRBJ1-4
cdr3_nt: TGTGCCAGCAGGGCCGGGACAGGGGTCGGAAAACTGTTTTTT
cdr3_aa: CASRAGTGVGKLFF

v_call: TRBV11-3
d_call: .
clone_size: .
j_call: TRBJ1-1
cdr3_nt: TGTGCCAGCAGCACCACAGTGAACACTGAAGCTTTCTTT
cdr3_aa: CASSTTVNTEAFF

v_call: TRBV6-5
d_call: .
clone_size: once
j_call: TRBJ1-1
cdr3_nt: TGTGCCAGCAGGACGGGTTCAGGGAGGACTGAAGCTTTCTTT
cdr3_aa: CASRTGSGRTEAFF

v_call: TRBV4-2
d_call: .
clone_size: .
j_call: TRBJ2-7
cdr3_nt: TGTGCCAGCAGCCAAGACAGGGGAATTATAGACGAGCAGTACTTC
cdr3_aa: CASSQDRGIIDEQYF

v_call: TRBV30
d_call: TRBD1
clone_size: .
j_call: TRBJ1-1
cdr3_nt: TGTGCCTGGAGAGGACAGGGGGTCACTGAAGCTTTCTTT
cdr3_aa: CAWRGQGVTEAFF

v_call: TRBV7-9
d_call: .
clone_size: .
j_call: TRBJ2-6
cdr3_nt: TGTGCCAGCAGCCCCCTGGAAGGGGTACAATCTGGGGCCAACGTCCTGACTTTC
cdr3_aa: CASSPLEGVQSGANVLTF

v_call: TRBV29-1
d_call: .
clone_size: .
j_call: TRBJ2-3
cdr3_nt: TGCAGCGGAACCAGGGATCCAGATACGCAGTATTTT
cdr3_aa: CSGTRDPDTQYF

v_call: TRBV30
d_call: .
clone_size: .
j_call: TRBJ2-6
cdr3_nt: TGTGCCTGGAGCGATCTCCTCAGGGGTGTGTCTGGGGCCAACGTCCTGACTTTC
cdr3_aa: CAWSDLLRGVSGANVLTF

v_call: TRBV28
d_call: .
clone_size: .
j_call: TRBJ1-3
cdr3_nt: TGTGCCAGCAGTTTGACAGGAAACACCATATATTTT
cdr3_aa: CASSLTGNTIYF

v_call: TRBV12-3/TRBV12-4
d_call: .
clone_size: .
j_call: TRBJ1-5
cdr3_nt: TGTGCCACCCAAGCAGGGGAAGGTCGGCCCCAGCATTTT
cdr3_aa: CATQAGEGRPQHF

v_call: TRBV10-3
d_call: .
clone_size: .
j_call: TRBJ1-6
cdr3_nt: TGTGCCATCAGTGAAGTTGGAGCGAATTCACCCCTCCACTTT
cdr3_aa: CAISEVGANSPLHF

v_call: TRBV5-1
d_call: .
clone_size: .
j_call: TRBJ2-3
cdr3_nt: TGCGCCAGCAGCTTAGCGGAAGATACGCAGTATTTT
cdr3_aa: CASSLAEDTQYF

v_call: TRBV6-5
d_call: .
clone_size: .
j_call: TRBJ1-2
cdr3_nt: TGTGCCAGCAGTTACGGGCCACACGCAGGGAAGACTGGCTACACCTTC
cdr3_aa: CASSYGPHAGKTGYTF

v_call: TRBV19
d_call: .
clone_size: .
j_call: TRBJ1-2
cdr3_nt: TGTGCCAGTGAAGGGGCAGGGCACTATGGCTACACCTTC
cdr3_aa: CASEGAGHYGYTF

v_call: TRBV2
d_call: .
clone_size: .
j_call: TRBJ2-7
cdr3_nt: TGTGCCAGCAGAAGCGCTGGCTACGAGCAGTACTTC
cdr3_aa: CASRSAGYEQYF

v_call: TRBV6-5
d_call: TRBD2
clone_size: .
j_call: TRBJ2-7
cdr3_nt: TGTGCCAGCAGTAACCAAGCGGGAGGGTCCTACGAGCAGTACTTC
cdr3_aa: CASSNQAGGSYEQYF

v_call: TRBV9
d_call: .
clone_size: .
j_call: TRBJ2-5
cdr3_nt: TGTGCCAGCAGCGTGACTAGTTTCGGGACCCAGTACTTC
cdr3_aa: CASSVTSFGTQYF

v_call: TRBV6-2/TRBV6-3
d_call: TRBD2
clone_size: .
j_call: TRBJ2-2
cdr3_nt: TGTGCCAGCAGTCTCCCTGCATATCGGGGGGGGGATATTCGGGAGCTGTTTTTT
cdr3_aa: CASSLPAYRGGDIRELFF

v_call: TRBV24-1
d_call: TRBD1
clone_size: many
j_call: TRBJ1-2
cdr3_nt: TGTGCCACCAGTGATAAACAACCGGGACAGGGCGACTACACCTTC
cdr3_aa: CATSDKQPGQGDYTF

v_call: TRBV6-5
d_call: TRBD1
clone_size: .
j_call: TRBJ2-1
cdr3_nt: TGTGCCAGCAGTTACGGGACAGGGGGCCGCAATGAGCAGTTCTTC
cdr3_aa: CASSYGTGGRNEQFF

v_call: TRBV9
d_call: TRBD1
clone_size: .
j_call: TRBJ1-1
cdr3_nt: TGTGCCAGCAGCAATCCCCTGGCAGGGGGTGAAGCTTTCTTT
cdr3_aa: CASSNPLAGGEAFF

v_call: TRBV7-3
d_call: .
clone_size: .
j_call: TRBJ2-5
cdr3_nt: TGTGCCAGCAGCTTATCGGCAGGGCAGGGAGAGACCCAGTACTTC
cdr3_aa: CASSLSAGQGETQYF

v_call: TRBV10-1
d_call: .
clone_size: .
j_call: TRBJ2-3
cdr3_nt: TGCGCCAGCAGTGAAGGGGGACCCACAGATACGCAGTATTTT
cdr3_aa: CASSEGGPTDTQYF

v_call: TRBV18
d_call: .
clone_size: .
j_call: TRBJ1-4
cdr3_nt: TGTGCCAGCTCACCAAAAGGAGTAGACGGACTTGGGATGTTTTTT
cdr3_aa: CASSPKGVDGLGMFF

v_call: TRBV7-3
d_call: .
clone_size: .
j_call: TRBJ2-1
cdr3_nt: TGTGCCAGCAGCTTCTATGGGAGGCACTACAATGAGCAGTTCTTC
cdr3_aa: CASSFYGRHYNEQFF

v_call: TRBV19
d_call: .
clone_size: .
j_call: TRBJ2-7
cdr3_nt: TGTGCCAGTAGTACGGGAGGACAGGGCTACGAGCAGTACTTC
cdr3_aa: CASSTGGQGYEQYF

v_call: TRBV5-1
d_call: .
clone_size: .
j_call: TRBJ1-2
cdr3_nt: TGCGCCAGCAGCTTGAGCCCCGAGGCTCCGGGCTACACCTTC
cdr3_aa: CASSLSPEAPGYTF

v_call: TRBV5-1
d_call: .
clone_size: .
j_call: TRBJ2-1
cdr3_nt: TGCGCCAGCAGTCCCTGGACAGCAAATGAGCAGTTCTTC
cdr3_aa: CASSPWTANEQFF

v_call: TRBV27
d_call: TRBD2
clone_size: .
j_call: TRBJ2-7
cdr3_nt: TGTGCCAGCAGTTTTATGGCGGGGGTTCTTAGGGAGCAGTACTTC
cdr3_aa: CASSFMAGVLREQYF

v_call: TRBV28
d_call: TRBD1
clone_size: once
j_call: TRBJ1-2
cdr3_nt: TGTGCCAGCAGTTTGGGACAGGGAGTCTATGGCTACACCTTC
cdr3_aa: CASSLGQGVYGYTF

v_call: TRBV9
d_call: .
clone_size: .
j_call: TRBJ1-1
cdr3_nt: TGTGCCAGCAGCGTAGATCCACAGGTCACTGAAGCTTTCTTT
cdr3_aa: CASSVDPQVTEAFF

v_call: TRBV19
d_call: TRBD2
clone_size: .
j_call: TRBJ2-7
cdr3_nt: TGTGCCACCGCCCGGACTAGCGGGAGGGCCTACGAGCAGTACTTC
cdr3_aa: CATARTSGRAYEQYF

v_call: TRBV7-3
d_call: TRBD1
clone_size: .
j_call: TRBJ2-5
cdr3_nt: TGTGCCAGCAGCCCTACAGGGGTGAGGGAGACCCAGTACTTC
cdr3_aa: CASSPTGVRETQYF

v_call: TRBV18
d_call: TRBD1
clone_size: .
j_call: TRBJ2-7
cdr3_nt: TGTGCCAGCTCACCACGGGGACAGGGGAAGCAGTACTTC
cdr3_aa: CASSPRGQGKQYF

v_call: TRBV28
d_call: .
clone_size: .
j_call: TRBJ1-4
cdr3_nt: TGTGCCAGCACCTTGTCCAGGGTAGGGGAAAAACTGTTTTTT
cdr3_aa: CASTLSRVGEKLFF

v_call: TRBV29-1
d_call: TRBD1
clone_size: .
j_call: TRBJ1-2
cdr3_nt: TGCAGCGGTGGACAGGGTGACTATGGCTACACCTTC
cdr3_aa: CSGGQGDYGYTF